Presented here are 8 T cell receptor beta chains from one specimen sequenced in a study of identifying expanded T cells in peripheral blood. The method was immunoSEQ multiplex PCR; TCRdb's version includes in-frame clones alone and lacks a portion of them. This table has over 85,000 clones, about 85% appearing once. Sequenced material: blood. The receptors were gathered from a person aged 18-70 years in good health.

This clone was seen just once. The gene calls are TRBV5-1 and TRBJ1-2, with TRBD1 as a possible D gene (6 bases). CDR3 length: 14 amino acids. From germline, CDR1 is SGHRS and CDR2 YFSETQ. Between the trimmed V and J ends, which lost 1 base and 2 bases, there was a span of 9 bases. This CDR3 is CASSLRGQNYGYTF. CDR3 bases: TGCGCCAGCAGCTTGCGGGGGCAGAACTATGGCTACACCTTC.

V and J are TRBV10-3 and TRBJ1-1, with D perhaps matching TRBD1 (5 bases). CDR3 length: 14 residues. V was cut by 10 bases and J by 2 bases, with 17 bases left in between. Per germline, CDR1 ENHRY and CDR2 SYGVKD. This CDR3 is CATREQVSNTEAFF. Here the CDR3 DNA reads TGTGCCACGAGAGAACAGGTCTCTAACACTGAAGCTTTCTTT.

This sequence joins TRBV5-4 and TRBJ2-1; TRBD1 matches at 10 bases. Germline assignment: CDR1 SGHNT and CDR2 YYREEE (reference sequence). This CDR3 spans 14 amino acids. Unmatched junction bases numbered 4, after V lost 3 bases and J lost 7 bases. CDR3 nucleotides: TGTGCCAGCAGCTCGACAGGGGGCGGGAATGAGCAGTTCTTC. As protein: CASSSTGGGNEQFF.

The rearrangement uses TRBV5-1 and TRBJ1-3; possible D gene TRBD1, 5 bases. Trimming stripped 4 bases from V and 7 bases from J, with 21 bases between. The CDR3 spans 16 residues. The germline V gene encodes CDR1 SGHRS and CDR2 YFSETQ. This chain's CDR3 is CASSPRDGGWGNTIYF. DNA for the CDR3: TGCGCCAGCAGCCCTCGGGACGGCGGTTGGGGGAACACCATATATTTT. Together with reference TRBV5-1 and TRBJ1-3, the CDR3 gives the full variable domain: KAGVTQTPRYLIKTRGQQVTLSCSPISGHRSVSWYQQTPGQGLQFLFEYFSETQRNKGNFPGRFSGRQFSNSRSEMNVSTLELGDSALYLCASSPRDGGWGNTIYFGEGSWLTVV.

The chain joins TRBV5-1 to TRBJ2-7; 10 bases are shared with TRBD2. Unmatched junction bases numbered 1, after V lost 4 bases and J lost 3 bases. The CDR3 sequence is 13 residues long. In germline, CDR1 is SGHRS, CDR2 YFSETQ. CDR3 in amino acids: CASSPSGGYEQYF. Written as DNA, the CDR3 is TGCGCCAGCAGCCCTAGCGGGGGCTACGAGCAGTACTTC.

The CDR3 reads CSVETRVANTEAFF. The CDR3 nucleotides are TGCAGCGTTGAAACTAGGGTCGCGAACACTGAAGCTTTCTTT. The chain has TRBV29-1 and TRBJ1-1; no definite D call. V lost 2 bases, J lost 1 base, and 11 bases lay in between. Germline CDR1 and CDR2: SQVTM and ANQGSEA. This CDR3 has 14 residues.

The chain carries TRBV30 and TRBJ1-1, with 9 positions matching TRBD1. Germline CDR1 and CDR2: GTSNPN and SVGIG (reference sequence). V shed 0 bases, J shed 3 bases, and the junction held 8 bases outside the gene matches. The CDR3 covers 16 residues. The DNA of the CDR3 is TGTGCCTGGAGTGTACTTTTCGACAGGGGGGACACTGAAGCTTTCTTT. It encodes CAWSVLFDRGDTEAFF. The full variable domain, rest sourced from reference TRBV30 and TRBJ1-1, is SQTIHQWPATLVQPVGSPLSLECTVEGTSNPNLYWYRQAAGRGLQLLFYSVGIGQISSEVPQNLSASRPQDRQFILSSKKLLLSDSGFYLCAWSVLFDRGDTEAFFGQGTRLTVV.

The chain has TRBV30 and TRBJ1-5; D unclear. The CDR3 runs 16 residues. Per germline, CDR1 GTSNPN and CDR2 SVGIG (reference sequence). Trimming stripped 0 bases from V and 0 bases from J, with 12 bases between. As DNA, the CDR3 is TGTGCCTGGAGTGTACCCCCACTATATAGCAATCAGCCCCAGCATTTT. Translating gives CAWSVPPLYSNQPQHF.